These 16 T cell receptor beta chains came from one sample sequenced in a study of T cells after posttransplantation cyclophosphamide. Assay used: immunoSEQ multiplex PCR; TCRdb lists only in-frame clones, some missing. The sample lists 45,000 or so clones, about 91% occurring once. The sample consisted of PBMCs. These receptors came from a woman between 45 and 65 years old in good health and a related stem cell transplant donor.

The chain joins TRBV19 to TRBJ1-2; 9 bases agree with TRBD1. Germline assignment: CDR1 LNHDA and CDR2 SQIVND (reference sequence). This CDR3 comprises 13 residues. Trimming removed 11 bases from V and 1 base from J; junction bases left unmatched: 5. CDR3 region: CAVKDRGNYGYTF. The DNA of the CDR3 is TGTGCCGTGAAGGACAGGGGTAACTATGGCTACACCTTC. The complete variable domain, with remaining parts taken from reference TRBV19 and TRBJ1-2, reads DGGITQSPKYLFRKEGQNVTLSCEQNLNHDAMYWYRQDPGQGLRLIYYSQIVNDFQKGDIAEGYSVSREKKESFPLTVTSAQKNPTAFYLCAVKDRGNYGYTFGSGTRLTVV.

This clone was recorded a few times. The chain links TRBV19 to TRBJ2-1; no definite D call. The CDR3 runs 12 residues. The V end lost 3 bases, the J end lost 8 bases, and 8 bases lay between the germline ends. CDR1 and CDR2 from the germline V gene are LNHDA and SQIVND (reference sequence). CDR3 sequence (DNA): TGTGCCAGTAGTATGCGCCCGGATGAGCAGTTCTTC. The encoded protein is CASSMRPDEQFF.

The V and J genes are TRBV29-1 and TRBJ2-3; weak D call: TRBD2 (6 bases). The CDR3 is 13 residues long. Germline lookup yields CDR1 SQVTM and CDR2 ANQGSEA. V was clipped by 1 base and J by 4 bases, with 9 bases between them. CDR3 protein: CSVEVGSADTQYF. The CDR3 region has the DNA TGCAGCGTTGAAGTCGGGAGCGCAGATACGCAGTATTTT.

Only a few counts were recorded for this clone. V gene TRBV7-9 combines with J gene TRBJ1-4, with TRBD1 identical over 7 bases. CDR1 is SEHNR, CDR2 FQNEAQ, per germline (reference sequence). The CDR3 covers 14 residues. J gave up 8 bases and V 4 bases, and 7 bases lay outside the gene matches. The CDR3 reads CASSSGQAGEKLFF. As DNA, the CDR3 is TGTGCCAGCAGCTCCGGACAGGCGGGGGAAAAACTGTTTTTT.

The chain joins TRBV5-6 to TRBJ2-1, with D maybe TRBD1 (5 bases). The CDR3 length is 14 residues. Germline CDR1 and CDR2: SGHDT and YYEEEE. The germline V and J ends were trimmed by 4 bases and 5 bases, with 13 bases remaining between them. DNA of the CDR3: TGTGCCAGCAGCCAGGGTGCTCGGAACAATGAGCAGTTCTTC. Its translation: CASSQGARNNEQFF.

CDR3 coding DNA: TGTGCCATCAGTGATCCCAGCGGGAGGGAGGATGAGCAGTTCTTC. This encodes CAISDPSGREDEQFF. This chain connects TRBV10-3 to TRBJ2-1; 10 bases fit TRBD2. The V and J ends lost 3 bases and 8 bases, in that order; junction bases with no gene match: 7. The CDR3 covers 15 residues. Germline assignment: CDR1 ENHRY and CDR2 SYGVKD.

V is TRBV19 and J is TRBJ2-7, with D uncertain. Trimming took off 6 bases at V and 2 bases at J, with 11 bases between the two ends. The CDR3 runs to 13 residues. Germline V gene lookup returns CDR1 LNHDA and CDR2 SQIVND (reference sequence). The DNA of the CDR3 is TGTGCCAGTAGCGCTGCCCAGGCCTACGAGCAGTACTTC. Residues: CASSAAQAYEQYF.

V gene TRBV7-9 combines with J gene TRBJ2-1; D might be TRBD1 (5 bases). The length of the CDR3 is 19 residues. Germline V gives CDR1 SEHNR, CDR2 FQNEAQ (reference sequence). The V end was cut by 1 base, the J end by 1 base, with 20 bases between. CDR3 residues: CASSLVVGPQGPSYNEQFF. CDR3 DNA sequence: TGTGCCAGCAGCTTAGTGGTGGGGCCTCAAGGGCCATCCTACAATGAGCAGTTCTTC.

This clone was found once. V is TRBV5-1 and J is TRBJ1-6; 9 positions match TRBD1. Germline CDR1 reads SGHRS; CDR2 reads YFSETQ. V lost 1 base and J lost 5; bases outside the gene matches: 1. CDR3 length: 15 residues. This CDR3 is CASSLTGGNNSPLHF. CDR3 coding DNA: TGCGCCAGCAGCTTGACAGGGGGCAATAATTCACCCCTCCACTTT. Together with reference TRBV5-1 and TRBJ1-6, the CDR3 gives the full variable domain: KAGVTQTPRYLIKTRGQQVTLSCSPISGHRSVSWYQQTPGQGLQFLFEYFSETQRNKGNFPGRFSGRQFSNSRSEMNVSTLELGDSALYLCASSLTGGNNSPLHFGNGTRLTVT.

This chain connects TRBV7-6 to TRBJ2-7; D is perhaps TRBD2 (6 bases). Trimming removed 5 bases from V and 7 bases from J, with 15 bases in between. This CDR3 has 13 amino acids. Germline V gene lookup returns CDR1 SGHVS and CDR2 FNYEAQ. The CDR3 is CASSPEFRGEQYF. The CDR3 DNA follows: TGTGCCAGCAGCCCGGAATTCCGGGGGGAGCAGTACTTC.

The chain couples TRBV18 to TRBJ1-2; D call uncertain. Trimming shortened V by 3 bases and J by 0 bases, and 8 bases separated the two germline ends. CDR3 length: 14 amino acids. CDR1 and CDR2 from the germline V gene are KGHSH and LQKENI. In DNA form, the CDR3 reads TGTGCCAGCTCACCGAGGACTTCTAACTATGGCTACACCTTC. It codes for CASSPRTSNYGYTF.

The V call is TRBV7-9, the J call TRBJ1-5; maybe TRBD1 (6 bases). V gave up 5 bases and J gave up 4 bases, with 15 bases separating them. The CDR3 is 15 amino acids. Germline V gene data show CDR1 as SEHNR and CDR2 as FQNEAQ (reference sequence). CDR3 nucleotides: TGTGCCAGCAGCGCAGCGGGGGGCACAAATCAGCCCCAGCATTTT. Protein product: CASSAAGGTNQPQHF.

V is TRBV19 and J is TRBJ1-4; 9 nucleotides align to TRBD1. Looked up from germline, CDR1 is LNHDA and CDR2 is SQIVND (reference sequence). With 6 bases clipped from V and 7 bases from J, the junction kept 18 bases outside the gene matches. The CDR3 contains 18 residues. CDR3 region: CASSLKWDRVSSGEKLFF. The CDR3 DNA reads TGTGCCAGTAGCCTCAAGTGGGACAGGGTATCCTCCGGTGAAAAACTGTTTTTT. Drawing the rest from reference TRBV19 and TRBJ1-4, the complete variable domain is DGGITQSPKYLFRKEGQNVTLSCEQNLNHDAMYWYRQDPGQGLRLIYYSQIVNDFQKGDIAEGYSVSREKKESFPLTVTSAQKNPTAFYLCASSLKWDRVSSGEKLFFGSGTQLSVL.

V and J are TRBV5-1 and TRBJ1-2; TRBD1 might be the D (5 bases). The germline gives CDR1 SGHRS, CDR2 YFSETQ. CDR3 length: 14 residues. Trimming stripped 0 bases from V and 8 bases from J, with 14 bases between. CDR3: CASSLGGPGQGYTF. CDR3 bases: TGCGCCAGCAGCTTGGGTGGGCCAGGGCAAGGCTACACCTTC. Filled out from reference TRBV5-1 and TRBJ1-2, the complete variable domain reads KAGVTQTPRYLIKTRGQQVTLSCSPISGHRSVSWYQQTPGQGLQFLFEYFSETQRNKGNFPGRFSGRQFSNSRSEMNVSTLELGDSALYLCASSLGGPGQGYTFGSGTRLTVV.

J is TRBJ1-4 and V is TRBV14; no firm D call. Trimming stripped 0 bases from V and 0 bases from J, with 8 bases between. Per germline, CDR1 SGHDN and CDR2 FVKESK. The CDR3 loop spans 16 amino acids. The CDR3 DNA is TGTGCCAGCAGCCAAGATATCCGGGCAACTAATGAAAAACTGTTTTTT. Translation: CASSQDIRATNEKLFF.

The chain couples TRBV4-1 to TRBJ1-2; 11 nucleotides align to TRBD1. This CDR3 is built from 16 residues. Germline V lookup: CDR1 MGHRA, CDR2 YSYEKL. Trimming took 7 bases from V and 6 from J; bases not matched to a gene: 13. The CDR3 sequence is CASTLRSGQGADGYTF. The CDR3 DNA follows: TGCGCCAGCACCCTGAGAAGTGGACAGGGGGCGGATGGCTACACCTTC.